This T cell receptor beta chain was observed in a study of T cells in Graves' hyperthyroidism and ophthalmopathy. What was amplified from RNA transcripts were TCR beta CDR3 regions. RT-PCR in the first round (using the HTBI primer set) targeted the TCR CDR3. TCRdb fed the multiplex PCR reads into MiXCR, producing one record per CDR3 protein. The repertoire consists of about 640,000 distinct CDR3 sequences, with about 20% occurring once and the leading ten covering more than 30%. This clonotype has a count of ten or more. Active moderate-to-severe ophthalmopathy, Clinical Activity Score at least 3, NOSPECS at least 4, under 3 months' duration. Uncontrolled infections, other autoimmune diseases, pregnancy or lactation led to exclusion of patients. Diagnosis rested on symptoms, serum thyroxine and TRAb, thyroid ultrasound, and orbital computed tomography. Germline assignment: CDR1 MDHEN and CDR2 SYDVKM. V was pared by 3 bases and J by 1 base, with 12 bases of the junction left unmatched. This CDR3 region has 19 residues.

Sequenced sample: blood. The TCR comes from a man aged 25-45 years with Graves' ophthalmopathy. The chain carries TRBV28 and TRBJ2-3; TRBD2 matches 11 bases. The CDR3 DNA reads TGTGCCAGCAGTTTCCCCTGGGCTAGCGGGAGGTCTCGCACAGATACGCAGTATTTT. This sequence encodes CASSFPWASGRSRTDTQYF.